The 10 T cell receptor beta chains below all came from one sample that was sequenced in a study of blood T cells in healthy people across ages. A second PCR, run for roughly 6 to 11 cycles, used a sample-barcoded 5' primer plus a J-beta primer mix. TCRdb analysed the 5' RACE reads with MiXCR anew, one entry per CDR3 protein. The sample has 1,500,000 or so distinct CDR3 sequences; approximately 59% are singletons. Material for sequencing was blood. The origin of the receptors is a man aged 18-30 years in good health.

The chain uses TRBV6-6 and TRBJ1-2, with 7 bases lining up with TRBD1. V was clipped by 6 bases and J by 6 bases; unmatched bases: 4. Germline CDR1 reads MNHNY; CDR2 reads SVGAGI (reference sequence). This CDR3 spans 12 amino acids. CDR3 loop: CASRETGDGYTF. As DNA, the CDR3 is TGTGCCAGCAGGGAAACAGGGGATGGCTACACCTTC.

This clonotype was found once. The V call is TRBV14, the J call TRBJ2-5, with D perhaps matching TRBD1 (6 bases). The DNA end is more similar to TRBJ2-7, so the J call may be wrong. Germline lookup yields CDR1 SGHDN and CDR2 FVKESK. The CDR3 is 16 residues long. CDR3 DNA: TGTGCCAGCAGCCAATACCGAGGGGGACCGCTTAGCGAGCAGTACTTC. Residues: CASSQYRGGPLSEQYF.

This clonotype was counted only a few times. V usage is TRBV29-1 and J usage is TRBJ2-7; the D gene is possibly TRBD2 (5 bases). This CDR3 comprises 12 residues. Between the trimmed V and J ends, which lost 4 bases and 0 bases, there was a span of 7 bases. Germline CDR1 is SQVTM and CDR2 is ANQGSEA. The CDR3 loop reads CSVASNSYEQYF. CDR3 DNA: TGCAGCGTTGCTAGCAACTCCTACGAGCAGTACTTC.

This chain uses TRBV4-1 with TRBJ2-1, with D perhaps matching TRBD1 (5 bases). Per the germline V gene, CDR1 is MGHRA and CDR2 is YSYEKL. This CDR3 is built from 13 residues. Trimming cost V 8 bases and J 5 bases, with 13 bases left between them. CDR3 in amino acids: CASSRQLNNEQFF. CDR3 DNA: TGCGCCAGCTCACGACAGCTGAACAATGAGCAGTTCTTC.

The chain uses TRBV20-1 and TRBJ2-7, with D tentatively TRBD1 (6 bases). Per the germline V gene, CDR1 is DFQATT and CDR2 is SNEGSKA (reference sequence). The V end lost 6 bases, the J end lost 0 bases, and 18 bases lay between the germline ends. The CDR3 loop spans 15 amino acids. The CDR3 DNA sequence: TGCAGTGCCAGGGGCCCGCCGAGGGTCTCCTACGAGCAGTACTTC. This codes for CSARGPPRVSYEQYF.

This clonotype has more than one count but fewer than ten. The chain employs TRBV7-9 and TRBJ1-2; 9 nucleotides match TRBD1. CDR1 SEHNR and CDR2 FQNEAQ come from the germline V gene (reference sequence). This CDR3 contains 20 residues. With V trimmed by 3 bases and J by 7 bases, 24 bases remained unmatched. CDR3 nucleotides: TGTGCCAGCAGCTTTTGGTCTTATAAGACCGGGACAGGGAGGCCCGGTGGCTACACCTTC. It yields the protein CASSFWSYKTGTGRPGGYTF. Complete variable domain (other parts from reference TRBV7-9 and TRBJ1-2): DTGVSQNPRHKITKRGQNVTFRCDPISEHNRLYWYRQTLGQGPEFLTYFQNEAQLEKSRLLSDRFSAERPKGSFSTLEIQRTEQGDSAMYLCASSFWSYKTGTGRPGGYTFGSGTRLTVV.

This sequence joins TRBV7-8 and TRBJ2-1; 8 nucleotides line up with TRBD1. V was clipped by 3 bases and J by 3 bases; unmatched bases: 7. CDR1 is SGHVS, CDR2 FQNEAQ, per germline. The CDR3 is 16 residues long. This CDR3 reads CASSLTLGQDYNEQFF. DNA of the CDR3: TGTGCCAGCAGCTTGACCCTGGGACAGGACTACAATGAGCAGTTCTTC.

The chain employs TRBV11-2 and TRBJ2-1; TRBD1 matches at 8 bases. V was pared by 2 bases and J by 10 bases, with 16 bases of the junction left unmatched. Germline CDR1 and CDR2: SGHAT and FQNNGV. The CDR3 loop spans 17 amino acids. CDR3 sequence: CASSLSRTGTGLYEQFF. In DNA form, the CDR3 reads TGTGCCAGCAGCTTATCACGTACCGGGACAGGTCTCTACGAGCAGTTCTTC.

V usage is TRBV7-9 and J usage is TRBJ2-3; D ambiguous. Germline V CDR1 and CDR2: SEHNR, FQNEAQ (reference sequence). V dropped 8 bases and J dropped 3 bases, with 9 bases sitting between them. This CDR3 spans 12 amino acids. Here the CDR3 reads CASDIGTDTQYF. Written as DNA, the CDR3 is TGTGCCAGCGACATTGGGACAGATACGCAGTATTTT.

This clonotype was detected many times. The chain recombines TRBV6-2 or TRBV6-3 with TRBJ2-1; 14 bases are a match to TRBD2. This CDR3 region has 15 residues. The trim removed 5 bases at V and 8 bases at J, leaving 5 bases unmatched. Germline CDR1 is MNHEY and CDR2 is SVGEGT. The CDR3 protein is CASSQGLAGVYEQFF. The CDR3 coding sequence is TGTGCCAGCAGTCAGGGACTAGCGGGAGTATATGAGCAGTTCTTC.